Below are 20 T cell receptor beta chains sequenced from a single sample in a study of OX40 agonist ivuxolimab in advanced cancers. The library was obtained by the immunoSEQ multiplex PCR assay. In TCRdb, the immuneACCESS table is reduced to in-frame sequences with V and J assigned. These tables do not hold every clone; where another copy was compared, an unresolved V gene accounts for under half, and the others remain unexplained. This sample is represented by 50,000 or so clones; approximately 87% of them were singletons. Less than 7% of the sample is held by the ten biggest clonotypes. The sequenced sample was CD4+ or CD8+ T cells sorted from blood, obtained in a trial of the OX40 agonist ivuxolimab. The source of these receptors is an adult with an advanced solid tumor such as melanoma, head and neck, liver or kidney cancer.

This CDR3 is CASSSSRRVGEQYF. The CDR3 DNA reads TGTGCCAGCAGCAGCAGTCGCAGGGTGGGCGAGCAGTACTTC. The rearrangement links TRBV21-1 to TRBJ2-7; the table's D call of TRBD1 was not tested on the DNA. TRBV21-1 is designated a pseudogene. The CDR3 is made up of 14 amino acids.

This clone was seen only once. This rearrangement joins TRBV5-1 to TRBJ2-7, with 7 bases matching TRBD1. The CDR3 is 15 residues long. With V trimmed by 3 bases and J by 2 bases, 8 bases remained unmatched. CDR1 is SGHRS and CDR2 is YFSETQ in the germline V gene. The CDR3 DNA is TGCGCCAGCAGCTCGACAGGGTTGGCCACCTACGAGCAGTACTTC. The encoded protein is CASSSTGLATYEQYF.

This clone was seen only once. This sequence joins TRBV27 and TRBJ1-1; D unclear. This CDR3 region has 15 residues. The germline gives CDR1 MNHEY, CDR2 SMNVEV (reference sequence). The ends were cut back, 3 bases at V and 1 base at J, with 12 bases in the middle. The CDR3 bases are TGTGCCAGCAGTTTCCGCCACCTGAAGAACACTGAAGCTTTCTTT. It is translated as CASSFRHLKNTEAFF.

The chain joins TRBV10-3 to TRBJ1-1, with D possibly TRBD1 on 5 matching bases. Germline values: CDR1 ENHRY, CDR2 SYGVKD. The V and J ends lost 6 bases and 3 bases respectively, with 20 bases between them. The CDR3 covers 16 residues. The CDR3 is CAISRTQEGKDTEAFF. In nucleotides, the CDR3 is TGTGCCATCAGCAGAACACAGGAGGGGAAGGACACTGAAGCTTTCTTT.

The rearrangement joins TRBV5-1 to TRBJ1-2; D is possibly TRBD1 (5 bases). V shed 7 bases and J shed 3 bases, with 10 bases lying between them. CDR3 length: 12 amino acids. Looked up from germline, CDR1 is SGHRS and CDR2 is YFSETQ. Written as DNA, the CDR3 is TGCGCCAGCGCCCAGACAGACTATGGCTACACCTTC. Its translation: CASAQTDYGYTF.

The gene calls are TRBV29-1 and TRBJ1-2, with 7 positions matching TRBD1. With V trimmed by 4 bases and J by 0 bases, 8 bases remained unmatched. From germline, CDR1 is SQVTM and CDR2 ANQGSEA. The CDR3 length is 15 residues. In nucleotides, the CDR3 is TGCAGCGTTGCGACAGGGAGATTTTCTAACTATGGCTACACCTTC. Translated, it gives CSVATGRFSNYGYTF.

CDR3 DNA sequence: TGTGCCAGCAGTCGGGCAGGGGATTCACCCCTCCACTTT. Protein product: CASSRAGDSPLHF. The chain carries TRBV25-1 and TRBJ1-6; a possible D gene is TRBD1 (6 bases). Germline V gives CDR1 MGHDK, CDR2 SYGVNS. Trimming stripped 5 bases from V and 8 bases from J, with 10 bases between. The CDR3 is 13 residues long.

CDR3 in DNA: TGTGCCAGCACCCTCCGGACAGTTTCAGAGGCTTTCTTT. Its protein is CASTLRTVSEAFF. This chain joins TRBV6-1 and TRBJ1-1, with D possibly TRBD1 on 6 matching bases. The germline gives CDR1 MNHNS, CDR2 SASEGT. Trimming took 7 bases from V and 11 from J, leaving 20 bases between them. This CDR3 contains 13 residues.

This chain uses TRBV7-8 with TRBJ2-7, with 9 bases aligning to TRBD2. Germline CDR1 and CDR2: SGHVS and FQNEAQ. The CDR3 totals 16 residues. Unmatched junction bases numbered 15, after V lost 5 bases and J lost 7 bases. CDR3 DNA: TGTGCCAGCAGCGCCTCCGAGGCTAGCGGGGTAGGAGAGCAGTACTTC. Encoded protein: CASSASEASGVGEQYF.

The chain carries TRBV6-6 and TRBJ2-7; 12 bases are shared with TRBD1. Germline CDR1 and CDR2: MNHNY and SVGAGI (reference sequence). V was clipped by 6 bases and J by 6 bases; unmatched bases: 3. The length of the CDR3 is 13 residues. The CDR3 sequence is CASRGTGGAEQYF. CDR3 sequence (DNA): TGTGCCAGCAGGGGGACAGGGGGCGCCGAGCAGTACTTC.

The chain employs TRBV6-5 and TRBJ1-1; 8 positions match TRBD1. The J segment lost 4 bases and the V segment lost 10 bases, leaving 5 bases of the junction unmatched. The CDR3 has 12 residues. Germline CDR1 and CDR2: MNHEY and SVGAGI. The CDR3 region is CATRTGITEAFF. In DNA form, the CDR3 reads TGTGCCACCCGGACAGGGATCACTGAAGCTTTCTTT.

V usage is TRBV5-1 and J usage is TRBJ2-1, with D possibly TRBD2 on 5 matching bases. CDR3 length: 14 amino acids. Germline lookup yields CDR1 SGHRS and CDR2 YFSETQ. V shed 0 bases and J shed 8 bases, with 12 bases lying between them. The CDR3, as DNA: TGCGCCAGCAGCTTGGAGGCGGGTCGGGATGAGCAGTTCTTC. Protein product: CASSLEAGRDEQFF.

The V gene is TRBV9, the J gene TRBJ2-2; unclear D gene. The germline V and J ends were trimmed by 7 bases and 4 bases, with 8 bases remaining between them. This CDR3 comprises 12 residues. Germline CDR1 and CDR2: SGDLS and YYNGEE. The CDR3: CASSTATGELFF. Written as DNA, the CDR3 is TGTGCCAGCTCTACAGCCACCGGGGAGCTGTTTTTT.

The chain employs TRBV25-1 and TRBJ1-3, with 8 bases lining up with TRBD1. J was trimmed by 2 bases and V by 3 bases; bases with no gene match: 3. Germline CDR1 reads MGHDK; CDR2 reads SYGVNS. The CDR3 runs to 15 residues. DNA for the CDR3: TGTGCCAGCAGTGACCCCAGGGGGCCTGGAAACACCATATATTTT. Translated: CASSDPRGPGNTIYF.

A single count supports this clone. V gene TRBV7-6 combines with J gene TRBJ2-7; 9 positions match TRBD1. CDR1 and CDR2 from the germline V gene are SGHVS and FNYEAQ. This CDR3 comprises 14 residues. Unmatched junction bases numbered 8, after V lost 5 bases and J lost 6 bases. The CDR3 sequence is CASSHPGQGTEQYF. As DNA, the CDR3 is TGTGCCAGCAGCCATCCGGGACAGGGTACCGAGCAGTACTTC.

The J gene is TRBJ1-5, the V gene TRBV7-9; TRBD1 agrees at 9 bases. The CDR3 totals 14 residues. V lost 5 bases to trimming and J lost 7 bases; unmatched junction nucleotides: 6. The V gene's germline CDR1 is SEHNR and CDR2 FQNEAQ (reference sequence). In DNA form, the CDR3 reads TGTGCCAGCAGCGAAGGGACAGGGAACCAGCCCCAGCATTTT. Translation gives CASSEGTGNQPQHF.

This clone was detected once. This chain joins TRBV5-1 and TRBJ1-1, with D uncertain. CDR3 size: 11 residues. V lost 6 bases and J 3 bases, leaving 6 bases between the germline ends. Germline-derived CDR1 and CDR2 are SGHRS and YFSETQ. The CDR3 nucleotides read TGCGCCAGCACAGGCGACACTGAAGCTTTCTTT. This sequence encodes CASTGDTEAFF.

The J gene is TRBJ1-3, the V gene TRBV18; TRBD1 aligns across 7 bases. The CDR3 has 15 amino acids. Germline CDR1 and CDR2: KGHSH and LQKENI. The V and J ends lost 6 bases and 4 bases, in that order; junction bases with no gene match: 9. The CDR3: CASSPGTESGNTIYF. CDR3 DNA: TGTGCCAGCTCCCCAGGGACAGAATCGGGAAACACCATATATTTT.

The chain recombines TRBV29-1 with TRBJ2-1; 7 positions agree with TRBD1. Germline V gene lookup returns CDR1 SQVTM and CDR2 ANQGSEA. This CDR3 has 12 amino acids. The CDR3 coding sequence is TGCAGTTCCGGGACAGCCTACAATGAGCAGTTCTTC. Its translation is CSSGTAYNEQFF.

The chain is built from TRBV2 and TRBJ1-1; possible D gene TRBD1, 6 bases. V lost 5 bases and J lost 6, with 16 bases in between. The CDR3 is made up of 14 amino acids. CDR1 is SNHLY, CDR2 FYNNEI, per germline. In DNA form, the CDR3 reads TGTGCCAGCAGTCATAAACAGGGTATCTCTGAAGCTTTCTTT. Residues: CASSHKQGISEAFF.